This is a list of T cell receptor beta chains from one sample in a study of cytomegalovirus exposure and HLA in healthy donors. Here immunoSEQ multiplex PCR was the method, and the copy in TCRdb shows in-frame clones only, minus some. The data contain some 140,000 clones, around three fifths of them singletons. Sequenced material: PBMCs. The receptors originated from a woman between 40 and 55 years old in good health and CMV-seronegative. Each CDR3 is given with its conserved first and last residue. Each record gives: V gene, D gene, J gene, clone size, CDR3 DNA, CDR3 protein. D genes are given only for firm matches. Expanded clones get a size class; other rows say once, few or many, or leave the size out.

v_gene: TRBV7-9
d_gene: .
j_gene: TRBJ2-7
abundance: .
CDR3nt: TGTGCCAGCATGACAGGAGTCTACGAGCAGTACTTC
CDR3aa: CASMTGVYEQYF

v_gene: TRBV19
d_gene: .
j_gene: TRBJ2-6
abundance: .
CDR3nt: TGTGCCAGTAGTATAGGGAGCTCTGGGGCCAACGTCCTGACTTTC
CDR3aa: CASSIGSSGANVLTF

v_gene: TRBV5-6
d_gene: TRBD2
j_gene: TRBJ2-7
abundance: .
CDR3nt: TGTGCCAGCACTTTGGGGGGGGGCTACGAGCAGTACTTC
CDR3aa: CASTLGGGYEQYF

v_gene: TRBV18
d_gene: .
j_gene: TRBJ1-4
abundance: .
CDR3nt: TGTGCCAGCTCACCAGCTCGGTCCGATGAAAAACTGTTTTTT
CDR3aa: CASSPARSDEKLFF

v_gene: TRBV6-5
d_gene: .
j_gene: TRBJ1-2
abundance: few
CDR3nt: TGTGCCAGCAGTTACTCGGGCGAGAACTATGGCTACACCTTC
CDR3aa: CASSYSGENYGYTF

v_gene: TRBV4-3
d_gene: .
j_gene: TRBJ2-3
abundance: .
CDR3nt: TGCGCCAGCAGCCAGGGACTTTTCACAGATACGCAGTATTTT
CDR3aa: CASSQGLFTDTQYF

v_gene: TRBV2
d_gene: TRBD1
j_gene: TRBJ1-5
abundance: once
CDR3nt: TGTGCCAGCAGTCCGGGACAGGGTTTTTATCAGCCCCAGCATTTT
CDR3aa: CASSPGQGFYQPQHF

v_gene: TRBV6-5
d_gene: TRBD1
j_gene: TRBJ1-6
abundance: .
CDR3nt: TGTGCCAGCAGTTTGGGACAGGGCCTAACCCTCCACTTT
CDR3aa: CASSLGQGLTLHF

v_gene: TRBV19
d_gene: TRBD1
j_gene: TRBJ1-1
abundance: once
CDR3nt: TGTGCCAGTACAACCGGGACAGCGACCACTGAAGCTTTCTTT
CDR3aa: CASTTGTATTEAFF

v_gene: TRBV28
d_gene: TRBD2
j_gene: TRBJ2-3
abundance: .
CDR3nt: TGTGCCAGCAGTACCCGGGGGGGCGAAGATACGCAGTATTTT
CDR3aa: CASSTRGGEDTQYF

v_gene: TRBV5-4
d_gene: .
j_gene: TRBJ1-2
abundance: .
CDR3nt: TGTGCCAGCAGCTTGGTCGCGGCAGGGGAAGATGGCTACACCTTC
CDR3aa: CASSLVAAGEDGYTF

v_gene: TRBV29-1
d_gene: TRBD1
j_gene: TRBJ2-7
abundance: .
CDR3nt: TGCAGCGTGGGGGACAGGGACTACGAGCAGTACTTC
CDR3aa: CSVGDRDYEQYF

v_gene: TRBV4-2
d_gene: TRBD2
j_gene: TRBJ2-1
abundance: .
CDR3nt: TGTGCCAGCAGCCAAGAAACGGGGACTAGCGGACGACGGAATGAGCAGTTCTTC
CDR3aa: CASSQETGTSGRRNEQFF

v_gene: TRBV6-1
d_gene: .
j_gene: TRBJ1-5
abundance: .
CDR3nt: TGTGCCAGCAGTGCTGAGGGAGGGGTGATTGGAGCCCAGCATTTT
CDR3aa: CASSAEGGVIGAQHF

v_gene: TRBV2
d_gene: TRBD1
j_gene: TRBJ1-4
abundance: .
CDR3nt: TGTGCCAGCAGAGCAGACAGGGGGACTGAGAAACTGTTTTTT
CDR3aa: CASRADRGTEKLFF

v_gene: TRBV4-3
d_gene: TRBD1
j_gene: TRBJ1-3
abundance: .
CDR3nt: TGCGCCAGCAGCTCCCGTATACAGGGGGACTACTCTGGAAACACCATATATTTT
CDR3aa: CASSSRIQGDYSGNTIYF

v_gene: TRBV7-3
d_gene: .
j_gene: TRBJ1-6
abundance: .
CDR3nt: TGTGCCAGCAGCACCGACTCCAATTTAGCGTCACCCCTCCACTTT
CDR3aa: CASSTDSNLASPLHF

v_gene: TRBV5-4
d_gene: TRBD1
j_gene: TRBJ1-1
abundance: .
CDR3nt: TGTGCCAGCAGCGGAGGACAGGGGACGTACACTGAAGCTTTCTTT
CDR3aa: CASSGGQGTYTEAFF

v_gene: TRBV7-2
d_gene: .
j_gene: TRBJ2-1
abundance: few
CDR3nt: TGTGCCAGCAGCTTACTAATAACTAATGAGCAGTTCTTC
CDR3aa: CASSLLITNEQFF

v_gene: TRBV9
d_gene: TRBD1
j_gene: TRBJ1-1
abundance: few
CDR3nt: TGTGCCAGCAGCGTAGTAGAGGGAGGGACAGGGGTAGGCACTGAAGCTTTCTTT
CDR3aa: CASSVVEGGTGVGTEAFF

v_gene: TRBV5-5
d_gene: .
j_gene: TRBJ2-7
abundance: .
CDR3nt: TGTGCCAGCAGCTTGGCCGGTTATGATGACAGTTACGAGCAGTACTTC
CDR3aa: CASSLAGYDDSYEQYF

v_gene: TRBV29-1
d_gene: .
j_gene: TRBJ1-2
abundance: .
CDR3nt: TGCAGCGTTAATCCTGGGGGCGGCTCCTATGGCTACACCTTC
CDR3aa: CSVNPGGGSYGYTF

v_gene: TRBV5-4
d_gene: .
j_gene: TRBJ1-2
abundance: .
CDR3nt: TGTGCCAGCAGCTTGCCAGGGGACTATGGCTACACCTTC
CDR3aa: CASSLPGDYGYTF

v_gene: TRBV7-8
d_gene: .
j_gene: TRBJ2-2
abundance: .
CDR3nt: TGTGCCAGCAGCTTAGAACAGATCACCGGGGAGCTGTTTTTT
CDR3aa: CASSLEQITGELFF

v_gene: TRBV6-5
d_gene: .
j_gene: TRBJ2-1
abundance: .
CDR3nt: TGTGCCAGCAGTTACTCCGACAGTTATGAGCAGTTCTTC
CDR3aa: CASSYSDSYEQFF

v_gene: TRBV28
d_gene: .
j_gene: TRBJ2-3
abundance: .
CDR3nt: TGTGCCAGCAGTAACCCCAACACAGGGTCCTCTAGCACAGATACGCAGTATTTT
CDR3aa: CASSNPNTGSSSTDTQYF

v_gene: TRBV6-6
d_gene: TRBD1
j_gene: TRBJ1-6
abundance: few
CDR3nt: TGTGCCAGCAGTGAGAGACAGGGCGGTTCACCCCTCCACTTT
CDR3aa: CASSERQGGSPLHF

v_gene: TRBV2
d_gene: TRBD2
j_gene: TRBJ2-5
abundance: .
CDR3nt: TGTGCCAGCAGTGGGCGGGGGGGCCGAGAGACCCAGTACTTC
CDR3aa: CASSGRGGRETQYF

v_gene: TRBV5-6
d_gene: .
j_gene: TRBJ1-6
abundance: .
CDR3nt: TGTGCCAGCAGCTTGGCATTCGGCGGTAATTCACCCCTCCACTTT
CDR3aa: CASSLAFGGNSPLHF

v_gene: TRBV5-6
d_gene: .
j_gene: TRBJ1-2
abundance: few
CDR3nt: TGTGCCAGCAGCGCGGAACAGGGTCCAGGAAACTATGGCTACACCTTC
CDR3aa: CASSAEQGPGNYGYTF

v_gene: TRBV5-4
d_gene: TRBD1
j_gene: TRBJ1-2
abundance: .
CDR3nt: TGTGCCAGCAGCCACACCGGGACAGGGGATGGCTACACCTTC
CDR3aa: CASSHTGTGDGYTF

v_gene: TRBV7-2
d_gene: TRBD1
j_gene: TRBJ1-5
abundance: .
CDR3nt: TGTGCCAGCAGCTTAGCCGGGACAGGGACTTTCCCCCAGCATTTT
CDR3aa: CASSLAGTGTFPQHF

v_gene: TRBV19
d_gene: .
j_gene: TRBJ1-1
abundance: .
CDR3nt: TGTGCCAGTAGTATATCGTCAGTCACCATGAACACTGAAGCTTTCTTT
CDR3aa: CASSISSVTMNTEAFF

v_gene: TRBV21-1
d_gene: .
j_gene: TRBJ2-2
abundance: .
CDR3nt: TGTGCCAGCAGCCCCAGGGGAACGAACACCGGGGAGCTGTTTTTT
CDR3aa: CASSPRGTNTGELFF

v_gene: TRBV28
d_gene: .
j_gene: TRBJ1-4
abundance: few
CDR3nt: TGTGCCAGCAGCTTTGGGGGGAGCGGGGGTGAAAAACTGTTTTTT
CDR3aa: CASSFGGSGGEKLFF

v_gene: TRBV5-4
d_gene: .
j_gene: TRBJ2-6
abundance: .
CDR3nt: TGTGCCAGCAGCTTCTCCCTGTTCCTGTCTGGGGCCAACGTCCTGACTTTC
CDR3aa: CASSFSLFLSGANVLTF

v_gene: TRBV10-3
d_gene: TRBD1
j_gene: TRBJ2-7
abundance: .
CDR3nt: TGTGCCATCAGACAGACAGGGGAAAACTACGAGCAGTACTTC
CDR3aa: CAIRQTGENYEQYF

v_gene: TRBV5-1
d_gene: TRBD1
j_gene: TRBJ2-3
abundance: few
CDR3nt: TGCGCCAGCAGCGGAGGGACAGGGTTAACCGATACGCAGTATTTT
CDR3aa: CASSGGTGLTDTQYF

v_gene: TRBV5-1
d_gene: TRBD2
j_gene: TRBJ2-1
abundance: .
CDR3nt: TGCGCCAGCAGCGGGCTAGCGGGGGGGCCCAATGAGCAGTTCTTC
CDR3aa: CASSGLAGGPNEQFF

v_gene: TRBV7-6
d_gene: .
j_gene: TRBJ2-7
abundance: few
CDR3nt: TGTGCCAGCAGCTGTCGGACAGCCTACGAGCAGTACTTC
CDR3aa: CASSCRTAYEQYF

v_gene: TRBV7-2
d_gene: .
j_gene: TRBJ1-1
abundance: .
CDR3nt: TGTGCCACCTCGGCCGTAAGGGGAAGGACTGAAGCTTTCTTT
CDR3aa: CATSAVRGRTEAFF

v_gene: TRBV6-5
d_gene: .
j_gene: TRBJ2-3
abundance: once
CDR3nt: TGTGCCAGCAGTGCGATCCTAGGAGATACGCAGTATTTT
CDR3aa: CASSAILGDTQYF

v_gene: TRBV27
d_gene: .
j_gene: TRBJ2-1
abundance: .
CDR3nt: TGTGCCAGCAGTTTAATAGGGGGTAACAATGAGCAGTTCTTC
CDR3aa: CASSLIGGNNEQFF

v_gene: TRBV30
d_gene: .
j_gene: TRBJ1-1
abundance: few
CDR3nt: TGTGCCTGGAGTGTGGCTCGATCGGGAGCTTTCTTT
CDR3aa: CAWSVARSGAFF

v_gene: TRBV11-2
d_gene: .
j_gene: TRBJ1-5
abundance: .
CDR3nt: TGTGCCAGCAGCTTAGGAACAGGGACGGCATTCCAGCCCCAGCATTTT
CDR3aa: CASSLGTGTAFQPQHF

v_gene: TRBV7-8
d_gene: .
j_gene: TRBJ1-2
abundance: .
CDR3nt: TGTGCCAGCAGCTTAGGGCGGGGGCTAGGCTATGGCTACACCTTC
CDR3aa: CASSLGRGLGYGYTF

v_gene: TRBV18
d_gene: .
j_gene: TRBJ1-3
abundance: few
CDR3nt: TGTGCCAGCTCACCACCGGAATACGGGTCTGGAAACACCATATATTTT
CDR3aa: CASSPPEYGSGNTIYF

v_gene: TRBV10-3
d_gene: .
j_gene: TRBJ1-1
abundance: few
CDR3nt: TGTGCCAGCACCGAGGCCCCCAACACTGAAGCTTTCTTT
CDR3aa: CASTEAPNTEAFF

v_gene: TRBV6-1
d_gene: TRBD1
j_gene: TRBJ1-1
abundance: .
CDR3nt: TGTGCCAGCAGTCAAATGGACAGGGGGCAGACTGAAGCTTTCTTT
CDR3aa: CASSQMDRGQTEAFF

v_gene: TRBV7-9
d_gene: .
j_gene: TRBJ1-1
abundance: .
CDR3nt: TGTGCCAGCAGCTTAGACATGAACACTGAAGCTTTCTTT
CDR3aa: CASSLDMNTEAFF

v_gene: TRBV11-3
d_gene: .
j_gene: TRBJ2-1
abundance: few
CDR3nt: TGTGCCAGCAGCTTAGAGGGGACTTACTCCTACAATGAGCAGTTCTTC
CDR3aa: CASSLEGTYSYNEQFF

v_gene: TRBV27
d_gene: .
j_gene: TRBJ1-1
abundance: .
CDR3nt: TGTGCCAGCAGTCCTCGAGGACAAACTCTAAACACTGAAGCTTTCTTT
CDR3aa: CASSPRGQTLNTEAFF

v_gene: TRBV7-9
d_gene: TRBD2
j_gene: TRBJ2-7
abundance: .
CDR3nt: TGTGCCAGCAGCTTAGGCGGGGGGCACTACGAGCAGTACTTC
CDR3aa: CASSLGGGHYEQYF

v_gene: TRBV5-1
d_gene: TRBD1
j_gene: TRBJ2-7
abundance: .
CDR3nt: TGCGCCAGCAGCCCTGGGACAGGCTCCCCCTACGAGCAGTACTTC
CDR3aa: CASSPGTGSPYEQYF

v_gene: TRBV7-8
d_gene: TRBD1
j_gene: TRBJ1-2
abundance: .
CDR3nt: TGTGCCAGCAGCCCCAGGGGACAGTCAAACTATGGCTACACCTTC
CDR3aa: CASSPRGQSNYGYTF